The rows below give T cell receptor beta chains drawn from one sample of a study of CD8 T cells in ankylosing spondylitis. TCRdb fed the 5' RACE reads into MiXCR, producing one record per CDR3 protein. The table includes 150,000 to 200,000 distinct CDR3 sequences, 9.5% to 13% detected once. Sequencing was carried out using blood, either unsorted or a sorted T cell fraction (not recorded which). Receptors originate from a male donor with ankylosing spondylitis or in good health (not recorded which). Both conserved end residues are part of each CDR3. The D gene is left open where the match is weak. Clone size is not always given. Where it is, it says once, few, many or a class for expanded clones.

v_gene	j_gene	abundance	d_gene	CDR3nt	CDR3aa
TRBV27	TRBJ1-6	few	.	TGTGCCAGCAAGGTATATGACACGAATAATTCACCCCTCCACTTT	CASKVYDTNNSPLHF
TRBV5-6	TRBJ1-5	few	.	TGTGCCAGCAGTGAAGCTGTTGGGCCCCAGCATTTT	CASSEAVGPQHF
TRBV3-1	TRBJ2-3	many	.	TGTGCCAGCAGCCAAGCTACAGGGAGCACAGATACGCAGTATTTT	CASSQATGSTDTQYF
TRBV30	TRBJ2-1	.	TRBD2	TGTGCCTGGAAACAAGGGATAGCGGGTGTGCAGTTCTTC	CAWKQGIAGVQFF
TRBV9	TRBJ2-1	many	TRBD2	TGTGCCAGCAGCGTGGCAACTAGCGGCTCCTACAATGAGCAGTTCTTC	CASSVATSGSYNEQFF
TRBV11-3	TRBJ2-5	.	.	TGTGCCAGCAGCCGGGACTGGCAAGGGACCCAGTACTTC	CASSRDWQGTQYF
TRBV29-1	TRBJ2-1	many	TRBD2	TGCAGCGTGACTAGCGGAGGGATCTACAATGAGCAGTTCTTC	CSVTSGGIYNEQFF
TRBV3-1	TRBJ2-2	many	TRBD2	TGTGCCAGCAGCCACTATGCTAGCGGGGCGAACACCGGGGAGCTGTTTTTT	CASSHYASGANTGELFF
TRBV6-5	TRBJ1-3	many	.	TGTGCCAGCACGGACCTGAACACCATATATTTT	CASTDLNTIYF
TRBV2	TRBJ2-1	.	TRBD2	TGTGCCAGCTCTCTCGGGGGGGCCGGCAATGAGCAGTTCTTC	CASSLGGAGNEQFF
TRBV12-3/TRBV12-4	TRBJ2-1	many	TRBD2	TGTGCCAGCAGTTTCGCTAGCGGGAGGATCCAAGGATGGCGTGAGCAGTTCTTC	CASSFASGRIQGWREQFF
TRBV6-2/TRBV6-3	TRBJ2-1	many	.	TGTGCCAGCAGTAGCGCCTTCGCGGGGCGTAATGAGCAGTTCTTC	CASSSAFAGRNEQFF
TRBV11-2	TRBJ1-1	few	TRBD1	TGTGCCAGCAGCTTCCCTACCGGGACAGGGCTTCGGAACACTGAAGCTTTCTTT	CASSFPTGTGLRNTEAFF
TRBV11-2	TRBJ1-3	.	.	TGTGCCAGCAGCTTAGAGGAGGGCTCTGGAAACACCATATATTTT	CASSLEEGSGNTIYF
TRBV12-3/TRBV12-4	TRBJ2-7	few	.	TGTGCCAGCCCCCGGCGGGGTAACCGAGTCTTCTACGAGCAGTACTTC	CASPRRGNRVFYEQYF
TRBV20-1	TRBJ2-5	many	TRBD2	TGCGGACTAGCCCAAGAGACCCAGTACTTC	CGLAQETQYF
TRBV27	TRBJ2-3	many	.	TGTGCCAGCAGCCGGAGGGGACAGATCACAGATACGCAGTATTTT	CASSRRGQITDTQYF
TRBV5-1	TRBJ2-3	many	TRBD2	TGCGCCAGCAGCTTAAGTCGGGAGGGAGTTTCAGATACGCAGTATTTT	CASSLSREGVSDTQYF
TRBV27	TRBJ1-2	few	.	TGTGCCAGCAGTTTATATGGGACGGGGGACTATGGCTACACCTTC	CASSLYGTGDYGYTF
TRBV7-2	TRBJ2-3	.	.	TGTGCCAGCAGCTTCACCGGGGCCGGCACAGATACGCAGTATTTT	CASSFTGAGTDTQYF
TRBV6-5	TRBJ2-3	many	.	TGTGCCAGCAAAACCAGGGGTAACTACCGCACAGATACGCAGTATTTT	CASKTRGNYRTDTQYF
TRBV20-1	TRBJ2-5	many	TRBD2	TGCAGTGCTAGCCCTCCTCTAGCGGGGGGCGTTGAGACCCAGTACTTC	CSASPPLAGGVETQYF
TRBV12-2	TRBJ1-2	few	.	TGTGCAAGTCGCTTACCCTCCCACTATGGCTACACCTTC	CASRLPSHYGYTF
TRBV5-5	TRBJ2-2	few	.	TGTGCCAGCAGCTCCCTTATTAGCACCGGGGAGCTGTTTTTT	CASSSLISTGELFF
TRBV3-1	TRBJ2-1	many	.	TGTGCCAGCAGCCAGGACCAGAGTCTAGATGAGCAGTTCTTC	CASSQDQSLDEQFF
TRBV20-1	TRBJ2-6	few	.	TGCAGTGCTAGAGTTCCGATTAGCTCTGGGGCCAACGTCCTGACTTTC	CSARVPISSGANVLTF
TRBV6-6	TRBJ2-7	.	.	TGTGCCAGCAGTCGACCGGAGGGCGAGCAGTACTTC	CASSRPEGEQYF
TRBV29-1	TRBJ2-3	many	TRBD2	TGCAGCGTTGAAGATCATAGCGGGGCCTTCACAGATACGCAGTATTTT	CSVEDHSGAFTDTQYF
TRBV7-6	TRBJ1-3	many	TRBD1	TGTGCCAGCAGCTCCCGACAGGGGGCAAGAGGAAACACCATATATTTT	CASSSRQGARGNTIYF
TRBV24-1	TRBJ2-3	many	.	TGTGCCACCAGTGATCCCGGAACAGATACGCAGTATTTT	CATSDPGTDTQYF
TRBV24-1	TRBJ2-5	many	.	TGTGCCACCAGTGATCATCAGACCCAGTACTTC	CATSDHQTQYF
TRBV3-1	TRBJ2-1	.	TRBD2	TGTGCCAGCAGCCAAGTAAAACTAGCGGGGGGGTATGAGCAGTTCTTC	CASSQVKLAGGYEQFF
TRBV7-9	TRBJ2-7	many	TRBD2	TGTGCCAGCAGTTTGGTAAGCGGGGGCCACTACGAGCAGTACTTC	CASSLVSGGHYEQYF
TRBV27	TRBJ2-5	.	TRBD1	TGTGCCAGCAGGGGGGGTTGGACAGGGGGATTTGTGGAAGAGACCCAGTACTTC	CASRGGWTGGFVEETQYF
TRBV30	TRBJ1-4	.	.	TGTGCCTGCCCCGGCCGGACCTCCGGGGAAAAACTGTTTTTT	CACPGRTSGEKLFF
TRBV5-1	TRBJ1-1	many	.	TGCGCCAGCAGCTTGACGCAGGTGAACACTGAAGCTTTCTTT	CASSLTQVNTEAFF
TRBV20-1	TRBJ1-6	few	.	TGCAGTGCGAAGCAGTTGGACGGGGTGCCCTATAATTCACCCCTCCACTTT	CSAKQLDGVPYNSPLHF
TRBV19	TRBJ1-1	.	.	TGTGCCATAGGGGGGCGCGACACTGAAGCTTTCTTT	CAIGGRDTEAFF
TRBV24-1	TRBJ1-2	many	.	TGTGCCACCAGTGGAGGGACGGGCTATGGCTACACCTTC	CATSGGTGYGYTF
TRBV7-2	TRBJ1-6	.	.	TGTGCCAGCAGCTCCCTACGTGGGGATTCACCCCTCCACTTT	CASSSLRGDSPLHF
TRBV5-1	TRBJ2-1	.	TRBD2	TGCGCCAGCAGCTTGGGACTAGCGGAACTCTACAATGAGCAGTTCTTC	CASSLGLAELYNEQFF
TRBV15	TRBJ2-1	many	.	TGTGCCACCAGCCTAAGCCAGGGGGGATCGTACAATGAGCAGTTCTTC	CATSLSQGGSYNEQFF
TRBV28	TRBJ2-5	many	.	TGTGCCAGCACGGGAATTCGGATTCTCCAAGAGACCCAGTACTTC	CASTGIRILQETQYF
TRBV2	TRBJ2-5	.	.	TGTGCCAGCAGTGAAGTCCCCTTACAGGGGGGGGAGACCCAGTACTTC	CASSEVPLQGGETQYF
TRBV5-1	TRBJ1-1	.	.	TGCGCCAGCAGCTTGGGACAGCGGGACACTGAAGCTTTCTTT	CASSLGQRDTEAFF
TRBV4-1	TRBJ2-7	.	.	TGCGCCAGCAGCCTATATAACAGGGACTCCTACGAGCAGTACTTC	CASSLYNRDSYEQYF
TRBV6-5	TRBJ2-1	many	.	TGTGCCAGCAGTTATTATGGTGATGAGCAGTTCTTC	CASSYYGDEQFF
TRBV9	TRBJ2-5	many	.	TGTGCCAGCAGCGTATACTACGAAGAGACCCAGTACTTC	CASSVYYEETQYF
TRBV5-1	TRBJ2-1	many	TRBD2	TGCGCCAGCAGCGATTCCGGGGGGTTAAACCTCAATGAGCAGTTCTTC	CASSDSGGLNLNEQFF
TRBV4-1	TRBJ2-7	many	.	TGCGCCAGCAGCCAAGATCCAGGGTCCTACGAGCAGTACTTC	CASSQDPGSYEQYF